These 20 T cell receptor beta chains were all obtained from the same sample, sequenced in a study of shared clonotypes between healthy human individuals. Sequencing was performed with immunoSEQ multiplex PCR; in TCRdb, only in-frame clones are kept and a portion is missing. The sample lists about 1 million clones; 75% to 80% were seen once. The sample comprised memory CD4+ T cells from PBMCs. Described subset: CD45RA-negative fraction. The receptor source for this set is a man aged 18 to 29 in good health. Some clones in this sample may be carry-over from other donors' samples.

V is TRBV5-1 and J is TRBJ2-6; TRBD1 or TRBD2 may be the D gene (6 bases each). The germline CDR1 and CDR2 sequences are SGHRS and YFSETQ. Deletions cut 0 bases from V and 4 bases from J, with 11 bases between. The CDR3 runs 16 residues. The CDR3 loop reads CASSLDGGAGANVLTF. The CDR3 nucleotides are TGCGCCAGCAGCTTGGACGGGGGCGCCGGGGCCAACGTCCTGACTTTC. Drawing the rest from reference TRBV5-1 and TRBJ2-6, the complete variable domain is KAGVTQTPRYLIKTRGQQVTLSCSPISGHRSVSWYQQTPGQGLQFLFEYFSETQRNKGNFPGRFSGRQFSNSRSEMNVSTLELGDSALYLCASSLDGGAGANVLTFGAGSRLTVL.

This clone turned up a few times. The chain combines TRBV14 with TRBJ1-2; TRBD1 is a possible D gene (5 bases). Trimming cost V 10 bases and J 7 bases, with 16 bases left between them. This CDR3 spans 12 amino acids. Germline V CDR1 and CDR2: SGHDN, FVKESK. The CDR3: CAITNRQLGYTF. DNA of the CDR3: TGTGCCATCACGAATCGACAGCTTGGCTACACCTTC.

This chain uses TRBV6-5 with TRBJ2-7, with 14 bases matching TRBD2. The junction had 9 bases not matched to a gene; V was cut back by 4 bases and J by 10 bases. CDR3 length: 15 residues. CDR1 and CDR2 from the germline V gene are MNHEY and SVGAGI. The CDR3 spells CASSSRLAGGFEQYF. The CDR3 DNA follows: TGTGCCAGCAGTTCGAGACTAGCGGGAGGGTTCGAACAGTACTTC.

This rearrangement joins TRBV27 to TRBJ2-3; 7 nucleotides align to TRBD1. Germline trimming cut 5 bases from V and 4 bases from J; bases unmatched to any gene: 6. This CDR3 spans 14 amino acids. Germline-derived CDR1 and CDR2 are MNHEY and SMNVEV (reference sequence). The CDR3 region has the DNA TGTGCCAGCAGTAGACAGGGTGTGGCAGATACGCAGTATTTT. It translates to CASSRQGVADTQYF.

The chain combines TRBV5-1 with TRBJ2-3, with 7 bases that match TRBD1. Unmatched junction bases numbered 22, after V lost 1 base and J lost 8 bases. This CDR3 comprises 19 residues. Germline lookup yields CDR1 SGHRS and CDR2 YFSETQ. CDR3 sequence: CASSLRSPTGPSRGGTQYF. In DNA form, the CDR3 reads TGCGCCAGCAGCTTGAGGAGTCCGACAGGGCCTAGTCGAGGGGGTACGCAGTATTTT.

The rearrangement uses TRBV28 and TRBJ2-7, with 7 bases that match TRBD2. This CDR3 comprises 15 residues. Per the germline V gene, CDR1 is MDHEN and CDR2 is SYDVKM. V was clipped by 4 bases and J by 0 bases; unmatched bases: 6. The chain's CDR3 is CASSSAAGNSYEQYF. The CDR3 bases are TGTGCCAGCAGTTCGGCAGCGGGGAACTCCTACGAGCAGTACTTC.

The chain links TRBV28 to TRBJ1-2; no clear D. Trimming removed 4 bases from V and 8 bases from J, with 20 bases in between. Germline V gives CDR1 MDHEN, CDR2 SYDVKM. CDR3 length: 15 residues. The CDR3 protein is CASSSYIGRVLGYTF. CDR3 nucleotide sequence: TGTGCCAGCAGTTCATACATCGGGAGGGTTTTGGGCTACACCTTC.

This clone has a single count. This sample also contains other DNA sequences that code for the same CDR3. The rearrangement links TRBV28 to TRBJ2-1, with 10 positions matching TRBD1. The CDR3 has 13 residues. The germline V gene has CDR1 MDHEN and CDR2 SYDVKM. V gave up 9 bases and J gave up 4 bases; unmatched junction bases: 3. CDR3 in DNA: TGTGCCAGTAGGACAGGGGGATACAATGAGCAGTTCTTC. This gives the protein CASRTGGYNEQFF.

This clone was observed a few times. The chain is built from TRBV11-2 and TRBJ2-1; 10 positions match TRBD2. The germline V gene has CDR1 SGHAT and CDR2 FQNNGV. The J segment lost 7 bases and the V segment lost 5 bases, leaving 17 bases of the junction unmatched. This CDR3 is 18 amino acids long. CDR3 region: CASSTYKREGQSWNEQFF. The CDR3 DNA is TGTGCCAGCAGCACATACAAGCGGGAGGGCCAGTCTTGGAATGAGCAGTTCTTC.

On this clone: Other DNA sequences in the same sample also yield this CDR3. J is TRBJ2-7 and V is TRBV7-2; no clear D. This CDR3 comprises 12 residues. CDR1 is SGHTA, CDR2 FQGNSA, per germline. With 1 base removed from V and 4 bases from J, the gap between germline ends came to 5 bases. CDR3 protein: CASSLVRYEQYF. CDR3 nucleotide sequence: TGTGCCAGCAGCTTAGTGCGGTACGAGCAGTACTTC.

The V gene is TRBV11-2, the J gene TRBJ2-7; the match to TRBD1 covers 8 bases. This CDR3 has 15 amino acids. V was pared by 3 bases and J by 2 bases, with 6 bases of the junction left unmatched. Germline V gene data show CDR1 as SGHAT and CDR2 as FQNNGV. CDR3 loop: CASSFERQGTYEQYF. The CDR3 nucleotides are TGTGCCAGCAGCTTCGAGCGACAGGGGACCTACGAGCAGTACTTC.

The V call is TRBV28, the J call TRBJ2-6, with TRBD2 matching over 7 bases. This CDR3 has 16 residues. In germline, CDR1 is MDHEN, CDR2 SYDVKM. The junction had 8 bases not matched to a gene; V was cut back by 7 bases and J by 2 bases. CDR3 DNA: TGTGCCAGCACCCGAGCGGGAATGGCTGGGGCCAACGTCCTGACTTTC. This translates into CASTRAGMAGANVLTF.

This clone turned up a few times. Distinct nucleotide sequences in the sample also encode this CDR3. J is TRBJ1-2 and V is TRBV5-1; 8 bases agree with TRBD1. CDR3 size: 13 residues. J lost 7 bases, V lost 4 bases, and 6 bases had no gene match. In germline, CDR1 is SGHRS, CDR2 YFSETQ. DNA for the CDR3: TGCGCCAGCAGCCCCGGACAGGGAGGTGGCTACACCTTC. Translating gives CASSPGQGGGYTF. Supplemented by reference TRBV5-1 and TRBJ1-2, the full variable domain reads KAGVTQTPRYLIKTRGQQVTLSCSPISGHRSVSWYQQTPGQGLQFLFEYFSETQRNKGNFPGRFSGRQFSNSRSEMNVSTLELGDSALYLCASSPGQGGGYTFGSGTRLTVV.

The CDR3 DNA follows: TGTGCCATCAGTGAGAACCAAAAAGTCATTCAGTACTTC. It is translated as CAISENQKVIQYF. The chain joins TRBV10-3 to TRBJ2-4; no firm D call. Germline CDR1 reads ENHRY; CDR2 reads SYGVKD. With 2 bases removed from V and 9 bases from J, the gap between germline ends came to 11 bases. The CDR3 has 13 residues.

This chain connects TRBV28 to TRBJ2-7; D remains ambiguous. Germline CDR1 reads MDHEN; CDR2 reads SYDVKM. Trimming stripped 4 bases from V and 5 bases from J, with 21 bases between. The CDR3 is made up of 16 amino acids. The CDR3 loop is CASSWVFGQPTHEQYF. In DNA form, the CDR3 reads TGTGCCAGCAGTTGGGTATTTGGCCAGCCCACCCACGAGCAGTACTTC.

The sample holds one count of this clone. V usage is TRBV14 and J usage is TRBJ2-7; possible D gene TRBD2, 6 bases. The CDR3 is made up of 14 amino acids. CDR1 is SGHDN and CDR2 is FVKESK in the germline V gene. V was shortened by 1 base and J by 4 bases, with 11 bases between the two germline ends. CDR3 nucleotide sequence: TGTGCCAGCAGCCAAGGACTAGTTGGGTACGAGCAGTACTTC. Its protein is CASSQGLVGYEQYF.

As to this clone: In the same sample, other DNA sequences code for this CDR3. The chain is built from TRBV5-8 and TRBJ1-5; D call uncertain. The germline V gene encodes CDR1 SGHTS and CDR2 YDEGEE. The V gene lost 4 bases and the J gene lost 4 bases, with 9 bases spanning the gap. The CDR3 extends over 13 amino acids. CDR3 sequence reads: CASSPDGNQPQHF. CDR3 coding DNA: TGTGCCAGCAGCCCGGACGGGAATCAGCCCCAGCATTTT. The variable domain in full, with the rest retrieved from reference TRBV5-8 and TRBJ1-5, is EAGVTQSPTHLIKTRGQQATLRCSPISGHTSVYWYQQALGLGLQFLLWYDEGEERNRGNFPPRFSGRQFPNYSSELNVNALELEDSALYLCASSPDGNQPQHFGDGTRLSIL.

This clone was recorded only once. The chain has TRBV4-1 and TRBJ2-6, with TRBD1 identical over 9 bases. The V and J ends lost 2 bases and 1 base, in that order; junction bases with no gene match: 9. Germline assignment: CDR1 MGHRA and CDR2 YSYEKL. The CDR3 totals 19 residues. CDR3 nucleotides: TGCGCCAGCAGCCAACCATGGGACAGGGTGGATTCTGGGGCCAACGTCCTGACTTTC. Translating it yields CASSQPWDRVDSGANVLTF.

V usage is TRBV25-1 and J usage is TRBJ1-1, with a weak D call TRBD1 (5 bases). Germline lookup yields CDR1 MGHDK and CDR2 SYGVNS. V dropped 1 base and J dropped 11 bases, with 14 bases sitting between them. This CDR3 contains 13 residues. CDR3: CASSELGQGRAFF. In DNA form, the CDR3 reads TGTGCCAGCAGTGAATTAGGGCAGGGTCGCGCTTTCTTT.

V usage is TRBV5-5 and J usage is TRBJ2-5; TRBD1 might be the D (5 bases). The CDR3 is made up of 13 amino acids. From germline, CDR1 is SGHKS and CDR2 YYEKEE (reference sequence). V lost 0 bases and J lost 7, with 10 bases in between. CDR3: CASSLVGPGTQYF. The CDR3 DNA reads TGTGCCAGCAGCTTGGTGGGGCCCGGGACCCAGTACTTC.